This T cell receptor beta chain was obtained from a study of T cell repertoires in cytomegalovirus infection. Study overall: As its CMV epitopes, the study selected recently identified HLA-C-restricted and well-studied HLA-B-restricted targets.

One entry per CDR3 protein, called by TCRdb with MiXCR from the reads. The sample lists roughly 120,000 distinct CDR3 sequences, around 32% seen once, with roughly 58% in the top ten. The study's findings and limits: The ex vivo response showed dominance by HLA-C-restricted CMV-specific TCR beta clonotypes.

This clonotype was seen many times. Antigen unknown. The source was CD8+ T cells from cultured PBMCs, collected from culture after CMV antigen stimulation. The TCR originated in a human donor in good health (CMV status not recorded). Some clones in this sample may be carry-over from other donors' samples.

In DNA, the CDR3 is TGTGCCAGCAGCCCCGGGGGAAACACCATATATTTT. It specifies CASSPGGNTIYF. This chain connects TRBV7-6 to TRBJ1-3, with D unclear. Germline V gives CDR1 SGHVS, CDR2 FNYEAQ. V was cut by 5 bases and J by 4 bases, with 6 bases left in between. The CDR3 contains 12 residues.